Shown below are 27 T cell receptor beta chains from a single sample sequenced in a study of vaccination effects on CD4 cells after COVID-19. The data were produced by immunoSEQ multiplex PCR, yet TCRdb's version contains in-frame clones alone and is incomplete. The profile shows some 30,000 clones, roughly 76% of them singletons. Which antigens these TCRs recognize remains unknown. Before sequencing took place, the ViraFEST assay used viral peptide pools to expand antigen-specific CD4+ T cells. CD4+ T cell isolation took place after about nine days of culture. Subjects were given two BNT162b2 or mRNA-1273 vaccine doses. The specimen was CD4+ T cells from PBMCs cultured with SARS-CoV-2 spike peptides, collected after COVID-19 vaccination. These receptors originate from a human donor who received a COVID-19 vaccine. Some clones in this sample may be carry-over from other donors' samples.

This clone occurred once. The chain recombines TRBV10-3 with TRBJ1-3; D uncertain. V was shortened by 11 bases and J by 0 bases, with 14 bases between the two germline ends. The CDR3 spans 14 residues. Looked up from germline, CDR1 is ENHRY and CDR2 is SYGVKD. CDR3 region: CAAWTAGSGNTIYF. The CDR3 region has the DNA TGTGCCGCATGGACGGCCGGCTCTGGAAACACCATATATTTT.

The chain couples TRBV11-2 to TRBJ2-5; D is undetermined. This CDR3 contains 17 residues. Per germline, CDR1 SGHAT and CDR2 FQNNGV. V shed 9 bases and J shed 5 bases, with 28 bases lying between them. CDR3 sequence: CARKLRWDPGPRETQYF. CDR3 coding DNA: TGTGCCAGAAAGCTTAGATGGGATCCAGGCCCACGGGAGACCCAGTACTTC.

This clone was detected a few times. This chain uses TRBV19 with TRBJ1-5; D remains unclear. There are 14 residues in the CDR3. Germline V gene sequence: CDR1 LNHDA, CDR2 SQIVND (reference sequence). Trimming removed 2 bases from V and 4 bases from J, with 9 bases in between. CDR3 sequence reads: CASSISQDNQPQHF. The DNA of the CDR3 is TGTGCCAGTAGTATATCTCAGGATAATCAGCCCCAGCATTTT.

This chain uses TRBV24-1 with TRBJ2-2, with TRBD1 matching 10 bases. The CDR3 has 18 residues. The V gene's germline CDR1 is KGHDR and CDR2 SFDVKD. The ends lost 2 bases at V and 1 base at J; junction bases unmatched: 6. The CDR3 sequence: CATSDSYGDRGNTGELFF. The DNA for the CDR3 is TGTGCCACCAGTGATTCTTACGGGGACAGGGGGAACACCGGGGAGCTGTTTTTT.

The chain couples TRBV6-5 to TRBJ2-3; either TRBD1 or TRBD2 may fit D (5 bases each). CDR3 length: 15 amino acids. In germline, CDR1 is MNHEY, CDR2 SVGAGI. Trimming left V 2 bases short and J 2 bases short, with 11 bases between. The CDR3, as DNA: TGTGCCAGCAGTTACGGGACGAGGACCACAGATACGCAGTATTTT. It codes for CASSYGTRTTDTQYF.

The V gene is TRBV29-1, the J gene TRBJ2-3; TRBD2 agrees at 11 bases. The CDR3 is 14 amino acids. Looked up from germline, CDR1 is SQVTM and CDR2 is ANQGSEA. V shed 8 bases, J shed 3 bases, and the junction held 7 bases outside the gene matches. The CDR3 DNA is TGCAGCTCTACTAGCGGGGGAACGACAGATACGCAGTATTTT. Translating gives CSSTSGGTTDTQYF.

The chain couples TRBV27 to TRBJ1-4, with D unresolved. V was trimmed by 5 bases and J by 8 bases, leaving 12 bases between them. CDR1 MNHEY and CDR2 SMNVEV come from the germline V gene (reference sequence). The CDR3 totals 13 residues. CDR3 sequence reads: CASSPTASEKLFF. The CDR3 DNA is TGTGCCAGCAGTCCCACGGCCAGCGAAAAACTGTTTTTT. Combining the CDR3 with reference TRBV27 and TRBJ1-4 gives the whole variable domain EAQVTQNPRYLITVTGKKLTVTCSQNMNHEYMSWYRQDPGLGLRQIYYSMNVEVTDKGDVPEGYKVSRKEKRNFPLILESPSPNQTSLYFCASSPTASEKLFFGSGTQLSVL.

The chain employs TRBV2 and TRBJ2-3; D uncertain. The CDR3 loop spans 12 amino acids. V was trimmed by 6 bases and J by 4 bases, leaving 8 bases between them. Germline CDR1 SNHLY, CDR2 FYNNEI. The CDR3 sequence: CASSERADTQYF. CDR3 sequence (DNA): TGTGCCAGCAGCGAAAGGGCAGATACGCAGTATTTT.

The rearrangement links TRBV4-2 to TRBJ1-6, with D unclear. Germline CDR1 is LGHNA and CDR2 is YNFKEQ. The length of the CDR3 is 15 residues. V was shortened by 4 bases and J by 6 bases, with 13 bases between the two germline ends. The CDR3 DNA reads as TGTGCCAGCAGCCTCCCTAGGGAGGGTAATTCACCCCTCCACTTT. Protein: CASSLPREGNSPLHF.

In this sample, this clone turned up a few times. The chain is built from TRBV5-4 and TRBJ1-2; D is unclear. The CDR3 has 13 residues. The germline V gene has CDR1 SGHNT and CDR2 YYREEE (reference sequence). Trimming shortened V by 4 bases and J by 4 bases, and 11 bases separated the two germline ends. Here the CDR3 DNA reads TGTGCCAGCAGCCCTACAGATACCTATGGCTACACCTTC. Amino acids: CASSPTDTYGYTF.

The rearrangement links TRBV30 to TRBJ2-3; the D is unclear. V was pared by 0 bases and J by 2 bases, with 6 bases between. Germline V CDR1 and CDR2: GTSNPN, SVGIG (reference sequence). The CDR3 has 13 residues. The CDR3 loop reads CAWSVLSTDTQYF. The DNA for the CDR3 is TGTGCCTGGAGTGTATTATCCACAGATACGCAGTATTTT.

The chain employs TRBV9 and TRBJ1-1; the D gene is possibly TRBD1 (6 bases). Germline V gives CDR1 SGDLS, CDR2 YYNGEE. Trimming stripped 0 bases from V and 7 bases from J, with 19 bases between. The CDR3 spans 16 residues. CDR3 loop: CASSVVSGGARVEAFF. DNA for the CDR3: TGTGCCAGCAGCGTAGTTTCGGGGGGGGCTAGGGTTGAAGCTTTCTTT.

The rearrangement uses TRBV13 and TRBJ1-5; D unclear. CDR1 PRHDT and CDR2 FYEKMQ come from the germline V gene (reference sequence). V was trimmed by 0 bases and J by 3 bases, leaving 3 bases between them. The CDR3 is 13 amino acids. The DNA for the CDR3 is TGTGCCAGCAGCTTAGGCCCCAATCAGCCCCAGCATTTT. Translating gives CASSLGPNQPQHF.

The chain uses TRBV7-3 and TRBJ2-5; D may be TRBD2 (7 bases). Germline V CDR1 and CDR2: SGHTA, FQGTGA. V was trimmed by 1 base and J by 4 bases, leaving 13 bases between them. This CDR3 contains 15 residues. The CDR3 reads CASSLRGGPGETQYF. The CDR3 DNA reads TGTGCCAGCAGCTTAAGGGGGGGGCCAGGAGAGACCCAGTACTTC.

This clone appeared once. This chain links TRBV6-6 with TRBJ2-7; 14 bases agree with TRBD2. V gave up 5 bases and J gave up 5 bases; unmatched junction bases: 11. The germline V gene encodes CDR1 MNHNY and CDR2 SVGAGI (reference sequence). This CDR3 region has 17 residues. Here the CDR3 DNA reads TGTGCCAGCAGTCGCGGGGTATGGGGACTAGCGGGAGACGAGCAGTACGTC. Its protein is CASSRGVWGLAGDEQYV.

The chain recombines TRBV25-1 with TRBJ2-2; D could derive from TRBD1 or TRBD2 (5 bases each). V was clipped by 6 bases and J by 3 bases, with 23 bases between them. Germline V gene sequence: CDR1 MGHDK, CDR2 SYGVNS. The CDR3 loop spans 18 amino acids. The DNA for the CDR3 is TGTGCCAGCAGACCCAAGGTTAAGGGGAGTAATGACACCGGGGAGCTGTTTTTT. It specifies CASRPKVKGSNDTGELFF. Based on the CDR3 plus reference TRBV25-1 and TRBJ2-2, the full variable domain is EADIYQTPRYLVIGTGKKITLECSQTMGHDKMYWYQQDPGMELHLIHYSYGVNSTEKGDLSSESTVSRIRTEHFPLTLESARPSHTSQYLCASRPKVKGSNDTGELFFGEGSRLTVL.

This sequence joins TRBV29-1 and TRBJ2-6; a weak D match, TRBD1 (5 bases). Germline CDR1 SQVTM, CDR2 ANQGSEA. This CDR3 has 17 amino acids. V lost 0 bases and J 0 bases, leaving 12 bases between the germline ends. The CDR3 region is CSVEDQQDISGANVLTF. The CDR3, as DNA: TGCAGCGTTGAAGATCAACAGGACATCTCTGGGGCCAACGTCCTGACTTTC.

The V and J genes are TRBV19 and TRBJ2-1; 7 nucleotides match TRBD2. Losses at the gene ends were 2 bases for V and 5 bases for J; bases not matched to a gene: 6. CDR3 length: 15 residues. Germline-derived CDR1 and CDR2 are LNHDA and SQIVND (reference sequence). CDR3 sequence (DNA): TGTGCCAGTAGTATAACCGGGACTAACCACAATGAGCAGTTCTTC. Encoded protein: CASSITGTNHNEQFF.

The chain recombines TRBV6-5 with TRBJ2-1; tentative D call: TRBD1 (6 bases). V lost 4 bases, J lost 7 bases, and 11 bases lay in between. The CDR3 is 13 amino acids. From germline, CDR1 is MNHEY and CDR2 SVGAGI. CDR3 region: CASSSLGGNEQFF. In nucleotides, the CDR3 is TGTGCCAGCAGTTCCCTAGGGGGAAATGAGCAGTTCTTC.

This sequence joins TRBV7-2 and TRBJ2-5, with 10 bases matching TRBD2. V lost 3 bases, J lost 6 bases, and 10 bases stayed unmatched. CDR1 is SGHTA, CDR2 FQGNSA, per germline. The CDR3 is 16 residues long. The chain's CDR3 is CASSFRAGGLGKTQYF. CDR3 sequence (DNA): TGTGCCAGCAGCTTTAGAGCGGGGGGGTTAGGAAAGACCCAGTACTTC.

The rearrangement uses TRBV6-1 and TRBJ2-7; 8 bases map to TRBD1. The CDR3 is 13 amino acids. The ends lost 2 bases at V and 6 bases at J; junction bases unmatched: 3. From germline, CDR1 is MNHNS and CDR2 SASEGT. In nucleotides, the CDR3 is TGTGCCAGCAGTGAAAGACAGGGGCTCGAGCAGTACGTC. This encodes CASSERQGLEQYV.

The rearrangement joins TRBV7-9 to TRBJ1-2, with 8 bases aligning to TRBD1. This CDR3 is built from 14 residues. Germline-derived CDR1 and CDR2 are SEHNR and FQNEAQ (reference sequence). V shed 3 bases, J shed 5 bases, and the junction held 5 bases outside the gene matches. CDR3 nucleotides: TGTGCCAGCAGCTTGGAACAGGGGGGTTATGGCTACACCTTC. Protein product: CASSLEQGGYGYTF.

This chain uses TRBV19 with TRBJ1-2, with a possible D match to TRBD1 (6 bases). Germline CDR1 reads LNHDA; CDR2 reads SQIVND (reference sequence). V was pared by 4 bases and J by 0 bases, with 15 bases between. The CDR3 length is 16 residues. CDR3 in amino acids: CASSRAWDTANYGYTF. The CDR3 DNA is TGTGCCAGTAGTAGGGCCTGGGACACGGCTAACTATGGCTACACCTTC.

The chain is built from TRBV5-6 and TRBJ2-7, with a weak D call TRBD1 (5 bases). Germline-derived CDR1 and CDR2 are SGHDT and YYEEEE. V lost 6 bases, J lost 5 bases, and 15 bases lay in between. The CDR3 runs 13 residues. The CDR3 DNA sequence: TGTGCCAGCAACTGGCAGGGAAGCCACGAGCAGTACGTC. Translation gives CASNWQGSHEQYV.

The gene calls are TRBV28 and TRBJ2-5; D is perhaps TRBD1 (5 bases). CDR1 is MDHEN, CDR2 SYDVKM, per germline. Trimming left V 3 bases short and J 10 bases short, with 9 bases between. The CDR3 is 11 residues long. CDR3 in amino acids: CASSFRADQYF. In nucleotides, the CDR3 is TGTGCCAGCAGTTTCAGGGCAGACCAGTACTTC.

The chain couples TRBV5-8 to TRBJ1-1; weak D call: TRBD1 (5 bases). In germline, CDR1 is SGHTS, CDR2 YDEGEE. The V gene lost 7 bases and the J gene lost 1 base, with 23 bases spanning the gap. This CDR3 is 17 amino acids long. CDR3 amino acids: CASPEGMRGLTNTEAFF. CDR3 nucleotides: TGTGCCAGCCCAGAGGGGATGCGGGGGTTAACGAACACTGAAGCTTTCTTT.

This clone came up a few times. The V call is TRBV7-2, the J call TRBJ2-3; 8 nucleotides line up with TRBD1. CDR1 is SGHTA and CDR2 is FQGNSA in the germline V gene. Trimming took 5 bases from V and 4 from J; bases not matched to a gene: 2. The CDR3 loop spans 13 amino acids. As DNA, the CDR3 is TGTGCCAGCAGCCTACAGGGGGCAGATACGCAGTATTTT. It is translated as CASSLQGADTQYF.